The T cell receptor (beta chain) under discussion was sequenced for a study of chemoradiotherapy in HPV16-positive cancers. The method was immunoSEQ multiplex PCR; TCRdb's version includes in-frame clones alone and lacks a portion of them. The repertoire holds about 7,900 clones, with 70% to 90% as singletons. Germline-derived CDR1 and CDR2 are MNHNS and SASEGT. V was trimmed by 4 bases and J by 14 bases, leaving 16 bases between them. This CDR3 spans 12 amino acids. The material sequenced was blood, taken from a patient who underwent chemoradiotherapy. The sequence came from a human donor with HPV-associated anogenital cancer. The chain uses TRBV6-1 and TRBJ2-3; perhaps TRBD1 as D (5 bases). CDR3: CASSVGALVTYF. The CDR3 nucleotides are TGTGCCAGCAGTGTTGGGGCCCTAGTAACGTATTTT.